This T cell receptor (beta chain) was found in a study of shared clonotypes between healthy human individuals (dated by TCRdb to about 2020). In the study overall: The cohort comprised a couple of women and a few men aged 18 to 49 years. For each donor, CD4 naive and CD4 memory were each run on three plates, CD8 naive on two plates, and CD8 memory on one plate. The study deeply sequenced blood TCR repertoires of five healthy adults to estimate repertoire size and the extent of clonotype sharing between individuals. Libraries were prepared and TCR repertoires were sequenced by different laboratories using diverse techniques, in order to increase sequencing depth and limit assay-specific biases. Per donor, leukapheresis produced somewhere between about 0.9 and 9.5 billion PBMCs. The paper's findings and limits, for the study overall: Pairwise subsampling indicated that sequencing depth was expected to affect the degree of clonotype sharing among donors. Sampling was restricted to blood, and TCR repertoires in tissues likely differ from the TCR repertoires found in blood. Rarefaction of sorted-subset datasets indicated incomplete sequencing despite the large sequencing depth. Higher generation probabilities were observed for clonotypes shared by all four sorted-subset donors than for non-shared clonotypes. Because the study included only a small number of donors, the genetic and exposure-history diversity represented was limited. Sharing across several donors was observed for about 5% of naive CD4, under 4% of naive CD8, about 2.5% of memory CD4, and approximately 0.41% of memory CD8 clonotypes. Naive subsets generally had larger estimated clonotype richness than memory subsets.

CD8 naive samples were obtained by positive selection for CCR7 among CD45RO-negative cells, yielding a CD45RA+CCR7+ population from which TemRA cells were excluded. Healthy HIV-negative adults with no recently reported acute infections or vaccinations were included as donors. Every donor was a Caucasian adult residing in Nashville, Tennessee, USA. Blood was obtained by leukapheresis, after which PBMCs were separated by Ficoll-Histopaque density gradient centrifugation and cryopreserved in liquid nitrogen vapor phase. Analytical flow cytometry was used to check the purity and quantity of every magnetically sorted T cell population. From each sorted fraction, genomic DNA was isolated and quantified by UV absorbance on a Nanodrop 2000c. TCR CDR3 regions were amplified from genomic DNA by multiplex PCR using the deep immunoSEQ assay. Extracted genomic DNA from each cell subset was spread evenly across all wells of several immunoSEQ 96-well plates, with each plate serving as a replicate. For sorted subsets, about 210 ng of genomic DNA, equivalent to around 31,000 T cell genomes, went into each replicate PCR. Purified libraries were quantified with a Qubit 3.0 fluorometer, sized on a Bioanalyzer 2100, and re-quantified with the KAPA Library Quantification kit. Each immunoSEQ 96-well plate was sequenced on its own single-read 150-cycle Illumina NextSeq 550 flow cell. In the paper's pipeline: Because the immunoSEQ output included only junctional sequences and no quality scores, the filtering could not be the same as the filtering used for full-length reads. To assign V/J genes and CDR3, sequences were annotated using PyIR, a Python wrapper for IgBLAST v1.9, with IMGT germline references. Reads were filtered out if the reads had weak V/J assignments (E-value above 1e-6), no CDR3, stop codons, out-of-frame junctions, or ambiguous translated residues. V3J clonotypes were defined as sequences sharing the same inferred V gene, J gene, and CDR3 amino acid sequence. Percentage overlap between repertoires was calculated by dividing the number of shared unique clonotypes by the size of the smaller repertoire. Repertoire richness was assessed with RTK rarefaction, the Chao1 estimator, and Recon v2.1 estimates of unobserved clonotypes. Generation probabilities were computed with OLGA for all TCRbeta clonotypes obtained by the gDNA method from a few donors. The clones in this table, taken by TCRdb from immuneACCESS, are in-frame only. Not every clone is retained; where verified, under half of the shortfall comes from an unresolved V gene, and the cause of the rest is unknown. The DNA gave D and trimming, while V, J and clone size come from that table. This sample is represented by approximately 2,000,000 clones; roughly 95% of them were singletons. Together, the top ten hold less than 2% of the sample.

About this clone itself: What this receptor recognizes is not known. Qualities for individual bases were not recorded, and no much larger clone is one base off.

V and J are truncated by 6 bases and 4 bases respectively, leaving an intervening sequence of 19 bases. CDR1 and CDR2, looked up from the germline V gene (reference sequence), are MNHEY and SMNVEV. The CDR3 covers 16 residues, taking in both the cysteine and the phenylalanine. Kept here is only the CDR3 DNA, which spans 48 bases and is read in frame from base 1. The V gene is TRBV27 and the J gene is TRBJ1-3; no D segment can be confidently identified. Sequences were obtained from naive CD8+ T cells from PBMCs. The intended sense of this specimen's cell subset or site label: CD45RA+CCR7+. The sequence was collected from a young man in good health. Some clones in this sample may be carry-over from other donors' samples. The CDR3 here reads CASRDLSVIAGNTIYF. The base sequence is TGTGCCAGCAGGGATCTTTCCGTCATTGCCGGAAACACCATATATTTT.